This TCR beta chain was sequenced in a study of shared clonotypes between healthy human individuals. Overall study: Per donor, three plates held CD4 naive cells, three held CD4 memory, two held CD8 naive and one held CD8 memory. Study results and caveats: Relative to clonotypes present in all four donors, those not shared had lower generation probabilities.

Per sorted-subset replicate PCR, input was 150 to 250 ng DNA, representing around 30,000 T cell genomes. Per the study methods: Filtering of immunoSEQ junctional sequences could not match full-length read filtering. This table comes from immunoSEQ multiplex PCR, and its TCRdb copy is limited to in-frame clones, with some not included. V and J calls and clone size are as listed in that table; D and trimming were resolved from the DNA. The sample consists of about 2,200,000 clones, 85% to 95% of them appearing once. Germline-derived CDR1 and CDR2 are LNHDA and SQIVND (reference sequence). Losses at the gene ends were 5 bases for V and 6 bases for J; bases not matched to a gene: 9. The CDR3 loop spans 15 amino acids. Naivety among CD8 cells was defined by CD45RO negativity and positive CCR7 selection, thereby excluding terminally differentiated effector memory CD45RA+ cells. The sample holds one count of this clone. Its antigen is still unknown.

This sequence was found in a man younger than 30 in good health. Some clones in this sample may be carry-over from other donors' samples. This chain joins TRBV19 and TRBJ2-7, with 11 bases lining up with TRBD1. The source material was naive CD8+ T cells from PBMCs. The CDR3 reads CASSYDRDRGSEQYF. Written as DNA, the CDR3 is TGTGCCAGTAGTTACGACCGGGACAGGGGGTCCGAGCAGTACTTC.